Listed here are 24 T cell receptor beta chains from one sample, sequenced in a study of blood T cells in healthy people across ages. Sample-barcoded 5' priming and a J-beta primer mix drove a second PCR of about 6 to 11 cycles. One entry per CDR3 protein results from TCRdb running MiXCR on the 5' RACE reads. The table has roughly 500,000 distinct CDR3 sequences, approximately 25% seen once. The sequencing sample was made of blood. These receptors all stem from a woman in her sixties or seventies in good health.

This clonotype turned up a few times. The chain couples TRBV7-9 to TRBJ2-1, with 10 bases that match TRBD1. The junction had 11 bases not matched to a gene; V was cut back by 5 bases and J by 4 bases. CDR1 and CDR2 from the germline V gene are SEHNR and FQNEAQ (reference sequence). This CDR3 contains 17 residues. The CDR3 sequence: CASSASAGQGPYNEQFF. Written as DNA, the CDR3 is TGTGCCAGCAGCGCGAGTGCGGGACAGGGGCCTTACAATGAGCAGTTCTTC.

The rearrangement links TRBV20-1 to TRBJ1-4; 10 positions match TRBD1. Germline values: CDR1 DFQATT, CDR2 SNEGSKA (reference sequence). This CDR3 is built from 19 residues. The V gene end was trimmed by 3 bases and the J gene end by 0 bases; junction bases not matched to a gene: 13. In nucleotides, the CDR3 is TGCAGTGCTAGGGGAATCAGAGGGACAGGGGTTGCAACTAATGAAAAACTGTTTTTT. This sequence encodes CSARGIRGTGVATNEKLFF.

This chain joins TRBV5-1 and TRBJ2-5; TRBD2 is a possible D gene (5 bases). The J call is in doubt because the DNA end fits TRBJ2-7 better. Germline V gene lookup returns CDR1 SGHRS and CDR2 YFSETQ. This CDR3 contains 11 residues. CDR3 bases: TGCGCCAGCAGCGGCGGGCTCGAGCAGTACTTC. It is translated as CASSGGLEQYF.

This clonotype was picked up one time. V and J are TRBV2 and TRBJ2-5; D is possibly TRBD2 (6 bases). CDR1 and CDR2 from the germline V gene are SNHLY and FYNNEI. The CDR3 spans 15 residues. The V end was cut by 4 bases, the J end by 0 bases, with 12 bases between. DNA for the CDR3: TGTGCCAGCAGTGGTACCGGGGGTTACCAAGAGACCCAGTACTTC. Amino acids: CASSGTGGYQETQYF.

As regards this clonotype: A much larger clone is a single base away; this may be a read error. The gene calls are TRBV5-1 and TRBJ1-2; tentative D call: TRBD1 (6 bases). The germline CDR1 and CDR2 sequences are SGHRS and YFSETQ. The CDR3 is 15 residues long. The V gene lost 4 bases and the J gene lost 6 bases, with 19 bases spanning the gap. The CDR3 protein is CASSVAGSGEDGYTF. CDR3 nucleotide sequence: TGCGCCAGCAGCGTGGCCGGGTCAGGGGAAGATGGCTACACCTTC.

In this sample, this clonotype turned up many times. The chain has TRBV7-9 and TRBJ2-5; unclear D gene. The J call may not be correct, given that the DNA end is closer to TRBJ2-7. The CDR3 length is 14 residues. Germline V gene data show CDR1 as SEHNR and CDR2 as FQNEAQ (reference sequence). The CDR3 sequence: CASSLRSPYYEQYF. The CDR3 DNA sequence: TGTGCCAGCAGCTTGAGGTCCCCCTACTACGAGCAGTACTTC.

This clonotype showed up just a few times. One end of the junction is discordant with germline, which a read error may explain. In DNA form, the CDR3 reads TGCGCCACCAGCAATGCGGCACGCCAGTACCAAGAGACCCAGTACTTC. This gives the protein CATSNAARQYQETQYF. The J gene is TRBJ2-5, the V gene TRBV5-1, with D hard to call. This CDR3 has 16 amino acids. Looked up from germline, CDR1 is SGHRS and CDR2 is YFSETQ.

The gene calls are TRBV7-2 and TRBJ2-2; 10 nucleotides line up with TRBD2. CDR3 length equals 16 residues. Per germline, CDR1 SGHTA and CDR2 FQGNSA. J was trimmed by 5 bases and V by 3 bases; bases with no gene match: 6. CDR3 sequence: CASSFSGGAQTGELFF. The CDR3 DNA reads TGTGCCAGCAGCTTCAGCGGGGGGGCCCAAACCGGGGAGCTGTTTTTT.

This chain connects TRBV25-1 to TRBJ2-5, with 9 bases identical to TRBD2. Gene TRBJ2-7 matches the end of the DNA better, so the J call may be wrong. The CDR3 contains 17 residues. Germline V gene lookup returns CDR1 MGHDK and CDR2 SYGVNS. DNA of the CDR3: TGTGCCAGCAGTGAAATTCTATACAGCGGGGGGCGATACGAGCAGTACTTC. This translates into CASSEILYSGGRYEQYF.

The chain employs TRBV28 and TRBJ1-1; D gene uncertain. The CDR3 is 12 residues long. Trimming took 2 bases from V and 5 from J, leaving 6 bases between them. Germline CDR1 and CDR2: MDHEN and SYDVKM. The CDR3 DNA is TGTGCCAGCAGTTTAGGGGAGACTGAAGCTTTCTTT. Residues: CASSLGETEAFF.

J is TRBJ2-1 and V is TRBV7-9; D gene unclear. V lost 1 base and J lost 0, with 13 bases in between. In germline, CDR1 is SEHNR, CDR2 FQNEAQ (reference sequence). The CDR3 is 17 residues long. CDR3: CASSLEGLPISYNEQFF. DNA for the CDR3: TGTGCCAGCAGCTTAGAAGGGCTCCCGATCTCCTACAATGAGCAGTTCTTC. The variable domain in full, completed from reference TRBV7-9 and TRBJ2-1, reads DTGVSQNPRHKITKRGQNVTFRCDPISEHNRLYWYRQTLGQGPEFLTYFQNEAQLEKSRLLSDRFSAERPKGSFSTLEIQRTEQGDSAMYLCASSLEGLPISYNEQFFGPGTRLTVL.

There are a few counts of this clonotype. The rearrangement uses TRBV6-5 and TRBJ1-1, with 11 bases aligning to TRBD1. Trimming cost V 2 bases and J 5 bases; bases outside gene matches: 4. Germline CDR1 MNHEY, CDR2 SVGAGI. CDR3 length: 15 residues. The CDR3 loop is CASSYGTGGTTEAFF. The CDR3 DNA reads as TGTGCCAGCAGTTACGGGACAGGGGGAACAACTGAAGCTTTCTTT.

This clonotype appeared a few times. Germline and junction disagree at one end, which may indicate a read error. The rearrangement uses TRBV3-1 and TRBJ2-5; D is unresolved. The CDR3 extends over 17 amino acids. Germline V gene data show CDR1 as LGHDT and CDR2 as YNNKEL (reference sequence). The DNA of the CDR3 is TGTGCCAGCAGCCAAGATCTAACAGAAGGTTTCCAAGGGACCCAGTACTTC. This sequence encodes CASSQDLTEGFQGTQYF.

This clonotype has at least ten counts. V is TRBV20-1 and J is TRBJ2-7; D is perhaps TRBD2 (7 bases). V gave up 7 bases and J gave up 2 bases, with 12 bases separating them. CDR1 is DFQATT, CDR2 SNEGSKA, per germline (reference sequence). The CDR3 length is 12 residues. The CDR3: CSVGGGTYEQYF. Written as DNA, the CDR3 is TGCAGTGTAGGGGGAGGGACCTACGAGCAGTACTTC.

CDR3 amino acids: CASSPPAPANYGYTF. The CDR3 DNA reads TGTGCCAGCTCACCACCAGCGCCGGCTAACTATGGCTACACCTTC. The chain is built from TRBV18 and TRBJ1-2; D call uncertain. The CDR3 runs to 15 residues. The V gene lost 0 bases and the J gene lost 0 bases, with 8 bases spanning the gap. Germline CDR1 KGHSH, CDR2 LQKENI. The variable domain in full, with the rest retrieved from reference TRBV18 and TRBJ1-2, is NAGVMQNPRHLVRRRGQEARLRCSPMKGHSHVYWYRQLPEEGLKFMVYLQKENIIDESGMPKERFSAEFPKEGPSILRIQQVVRGDSAAYFCASSPPAPANYGYTFGSGTRLTVV.

The gene calls are TRBV15 and TRBJ2-3; D call uncertain. CDR3 length: 15 amino acids. V lost 0 bases, J lost 2 bases, and 9 bases lay in between. Germline CDR1 reads LNHNV; CDR2 reads YYDKDF (reference sequence). The CDR3 loop reads CATSRDILVTDTQYF. The DNA of the CDR3 is TGTGCCACCAGCAGAGACATTCTCGTCACAGATACGCAGTATTTT.

The V call is TRBV24-1, the J call TRBJ2-1; 8 bases are a match to TRBD2. Germline loops: CDR1 KGHDR, CDR2 SFDVKD. The V gene end was trimmed by 3 bases and the J gene end by 0 bases; junction bases not matched to a gene: 6. The CDR3 has 17 residues. The CDR3 DNA reads as TGTGCCACCAGTGATCTTAGCGGGGTGAGCTCCTACAATGAGCAGTTCTTC. This codes for CATSDLSGVSSYNEQFF.

This clonotype appeared a few times. V and J are TRBV6-2 or TRBV6-3 and TRBJ2-1, with D perhaps matching TRBD2 (7 bases). In germline, CDR1 is MNHEY, CDR2 SVGEGT. With 4 bases removed from V and 7 bases from J, the gap between germline ends came to 20 bases. This CDR3 region has 16 residues. The CDR3 region is CASSSPRTRGRNEQFF. CDR3 bases: TGTGCCAGCAGTTCCCCGCGGACTAGGGGGAGGAATGAGCAGTTCTTC.

In this sample, this clonotype turned up many times. The chain joins TRBV12-3 or TRBV12-4 to TRBJ2-5; tentative D call: TRBD1 (5 bases). The CDR3 extends over 15 amino acids. The ends were cut back, 2 bases at V and 3 bases at J, with 13 bases in the middle. This CDR3 reads CASSLNAGSKETQYF. The CDR3 region has the DNA TGTGCCAGCAGTTTAAACGCAGGGTCGAAAGAGACCCAGTACTTC.

The chain employs TRBV5-1 and TRBJ1-4; D is unclear. Trimming took off 4 bases at V and 8 bases at J, with 12 bases between the two ends. The CDR3 length is 13 residues. The germline V gene encodes CDR1 SGHRS and CDR2 YFSETQ. CDR3 nucleotide sequence: TGCGCCAGCAGCATTGGGGTTGACGAAAAACTGTTTTTT. This codes for CASSIGVDEKLFF.

V gene TRBV5-6 combines with J gene TRBJ2-4; D may be TRBD2 (5 bases). V gave up 3 bases and J gave up 0 bases, with 10 bases separating them. CDR3 length equals 15 residues. Germline CDR1 SGHDT, CDR2 YYEEEE. The DNA for the CDR3 is TGTGCCAGCAGCTCCCTAGGACTAGCCAAAAACATTCAGTACTTC. Its protein product is CASSSLGLAKNIQYF.

V gene TRBV3-1 combines with J gene TRBJ2-5; no clear D. V was clipped by 1 base and J by 0 bases, with 9 bases between them. Germline lookup yields CDR1 LGHDT and CDR2 YNNKEL (reference sequence). The CDR3 runs to 15 residues. The CDR3, as DNA: TGTGCCAGCAGCCAAGGGGGTAGCTACCAAGAGACCCAGTACTTC. Protein: CASSQGGSYQETQYF.

The chain couples TRBV10-3 to TRBJ2-7; TRBD1 aligns across 8 bases. V was pared by 2 bases and J by 4 bases, with 13 bases of the junction left unmatched. The length of the CDR3 is 17 residues. The germline V gene has CDR1 ENHRY and CDR2 SYGVKD. The DNA for the CDR3 is TGTGCCATCAGTGAGGGGACAGGCGGGGACACGGGGTACGAGCAGTACTTC. This translates into CAISEGTGGDTGYEQYF.

The chain carries TRBV9 and TRBJ2-5; D is ambiguous. V lost 1 base to trimming and J lost 4 bases, with 14 bases between them. Germline V gene data show CDR1 as SGDLS and CDR2 as YYNGEE. There are 15 residues in the CDR3. The CDR3 region has the DNA TGTGCCAGCAGCGTAACGTCCCGACCCACAGAGACCCAGTACTTC. Protein sequence: CASSVTSRPTETQYF.